This T cell receptor (beta chain) was retrieved from a study of early T cells in non-severe SARS-CoV-2 infection. Study in general: Chains were not paired, and sequencing was done on bulk RNA from unsorted whole blood.

This clonotype was seen just once. Antigen specificity is unknown. Individual cDNA molecules received unique molecular identifiers. TCRdb recomputed calls from the 5' RACE reads with MiXCR, one row per CDR3 protein. This table has under 40,000 distinct CDR3 sequences, 5.8% appearing once. Study results and limitations: VDJdb matching, biased toward anti-spike CD8 responses, missed private and CD4 specificities.

V was trimmed by 4 bases and J by 6 bases, leaving 14 bases between them. CDR3 size: 14 residues. The germline CDR1 and CDR2 sequences are SGHDN and FVKESK. This TCR derives from an adult who was a healthcare worker with PCR-confirmed SARS-CoV-2 infection or an uninfected control (not recorded which). This chain links TRBV14 with TRBJ2-3, with a possible D match to TRBD1 (6 bases). The sample comprised whole blood. The chain's CDR3 is CASSPGQSVDTQYF. Written as DNA, the CDR3 is TGTGCCAGCAGCCCCGGACAGTCGGTGGATACGCAGTATTTT.